The next 10 T cell receptor beta chains were all read from a single sample in a study of cytomegalovirus exposure and HLA in healthy donors (dated by TCRdb to the late 2010s). Library construction relied on the immunoSEQ multiplex PCR assay. The multiplex PCR relied on a mix of 60 forward primers for TCR Vbeta segments and 13 reverse primers for TCR Jbeta segments. TCRdb took this table from immuneACCESS and kept in-frame rearrangements with V and J called. Such tables lack part of the clones; where checked against another copy, unresolved V genes explain under half of the gap, and the rest is unexplained. The sample contains under 120,000 clones, 70% of them found a single time. The ten largest clonotypes hold around 9.9% of the sample. The sample consisted of PBMCs. Source of these receptors: a man between 40 and 49 years old in good health and CMV-seropositive.

This clone was seen a few times. CDR3 sequence reads: CASRDRGSTEAFF. The DNA for the CDR3 is TGCGCCAGCAGGGACAGGGGAAGTACTGAAGCTTTCTTT. The chain joins TRBV10-2 to TRBJ1-1; 9 nucleotides line up with TRBD1. Losses at the gene ends were 6 bases for V and 5 bases for J; bases not matched to a gene: 4. The CDR3 contains 13 residues. Germline CDR1 is WSHSY and CDR2 is SAAADI.

This clone was detected a few times. J is TRBJ2-1 and V is TRBV10-1; TRBD2 matches 8 bases. The CDR3 sequence is 15 residues long. After removal of 7 bases from V and 0 bases from J, the junction contained 5 bases not matched to a gene. Germline assignment: CDR1 WNHNN and CDR2 SYGVQD (reference sequence). The CDR3 sequence is CASTPSGSSYNEQFF. In nucleotides, the CDR3 is TGCGCCAGCACTCCAAGCGGGAGCTCCTACAATGAGCAGTTCTTC.

The gene calls are TRBV5-6 and TRBJ2-3, with a weak D call TRBD1 (5 bases). Germline V gene lookup returns CDR1 SGHDT and CDR2 YYEEEE. The ends were cut back, 4 bases at V and 6 bases at J, with 18 bases in the middle. The CDR3 runs 15 residues. The CDR3 loop is CASSMTALLVDTQYF. CDR3 DNA: TGTGCCAGCAGCATGACAGCGCTCCTGGTCGATACGCAGTATTTT.

The rearrangement uses TRBV29-1 and TRBJ2-2, with D possibly being TRBD1 (6 bases). This CDR3 is 13 amino acids long. Germline values: CDR1 SQVTM, CDR2 ANQGSEA. The germline V and J ends were trimmed by 4 bases and 3 bases, with 9 bases remaining between them. CDR3 amino acids: CSVVGADTGELFF. For the CDR3, the DNA is TGCAGCGTTGTGGGGGCGGACACCGGGGAGCTGTTTTTT.

The chain joins TRBV5-1 to TRBJ1-2; maybe TRBD1 (6 bases). Germline V CDR1 and CDR2: SGHRS, YFSETQ. The CDR3 is made up of 13 amino acids. V lost 6 bases and J lost 3, with 12 bases in between. This CDR3 reads CASTVQGDYGYTF. The DNA for the CDR3 is TGCGCCAGCACCGTACAGGGTGACTATGGCTACACCTTC.

Here the CDR3 reads CASRSRNGQTAVGYTF. CDR3 sequence (DNA): TGCGCCAGCAGATCAAGGAATGGACAGACGGCCGTTGGCTACACCTTC. The rearrangement links TRBV4-1 to TRBJ1-2; a weak D match, TRBD1 (6 bases). With 6 bases removed from V and 7 bases from J, the gap between germline ends came to 24 bases. CDR1 is MGHRA and CDR2 is YSYEKL in the germline V gene. The CDR3 runs to 16 residues.

This clone was counted only a few times. V and J are TRBV29-1 and TRBJ1-5; D gene unclear. This CDR3 contains 14 residues. Trimming stripped 3 bases from V and 0 bases from J, with 9 bases between. Per the germline V gene, CDR1 is SQVTM and CDR2 is ANQGSEA. The CDR3 nucleotides are TGCAGCGTTGATTCCGGAGGTAGCAATCAGCCCCAGCATTTT. Translating gives CSVDSGGSNQPQHF.

The chain has TRBV15 and TRBJ2-7, with TRBD2 identical over 9 bases. J was trimmed by 1 base and V by 8 bases; bases with no gene match: 3. The CDR3 is 13 residues long. Looked up from germline, CDR1 is LNHNV and CDR2 is YYDKDF (reference sequence). The CDR3 DNA is TGTGCCACCCGACTAGCGGCATCCTACGAGCAGTACTTC. This translates into CATRLAASYEQYF.

This clone was picked up a small number of times. The V call is TRBV5-1, the J call TRBJ2-3; TRBD1 matches 9 bases. CDR1 SGHRS and CDR2 YFSETQ come from the germline V gene. V was pared by 4 bases and J by 3 bases, with 3 bases of the junction left unmatched. The CDR3 length is 14 residues. The chain's CDR3 is CASSTGQGTDTQYF. DNA of the CDR3: TGCGCCAGCAGCACCGGACAGGGGACAGATACGCAGTATTTT. Variable domain in full (rest from reference TRBV5-1 and TRBJ2-3): KAGVTQTPRYLIKTRGQQVTLSCSPISGHRSVSWYQQTPGQGLQFLFEYFSETQRNKGNFPGRFSGRQFSNSRSEMNVSTLELGDSALYLCASSTGQGTDTQYFGPGTRLTVL.

The chain has TRBV10-3 and TRBJ2-1, with 12 positions matching TRBD1. Per germline, CDR1 ENHRY and CDR2 SYGVKD. CDR3 length: 15 residues. V shed 5 bases and J 5 bases; nucleotides not matched to a gene: 4. This CDR3 is CAISLGTGGNNEQFF. The CDR3 nucleotides read TGTGCCATCAGTCTCGGGACAGGGGGCAACAATGAGCAGTTCTTC.